This T cell receptor beta chain was sequenced in a study of cytomegalovirus exposure and HLA in healthy donors. Study conclusions and caveats: TRBV6-2, TRBV6-3 and some other V segments were excluded as indistinguishable. Using the classifier, cytomegalovirus status was reportedly diagnosed with high specificity and sensitivity.

Trimming took 0 bases from V and 12 from J; bases not matched to a gene: 8. The CDR3 loop spans 14 amino acids. Per germline, CDR1 SGHRS and CDR2 YFSETQ. PCR amplification relied on 60 Vbeta primers (plus 13 Jbeta primers). Method: immunoSEQ multiplex PCR; TCRdb's copy keeps in-frame clones and lacks some. This table holds around 140,000 clones, around 73% found once. On this clone itself: Its cognate antigen is unknown.

V gene TRBV5-1 combines with J gene TRBJ2-1; 8 bases line up with TRBD1. The sequencing sample was made of PBMCs. The source of this sequence is a female donor in good health and CMV-seronegative. The CDR3 DNA reads as TGCGCCAGCAGCTTGGAGGGACAGGCCCTGGCGCAGTTCTTC. Amino acids: CASSLEGQALAQFF. The whole variable domain, remainder taken from reference TRBV5-1 and TRBJ2-1, is KAGVTQTPRYLIKTRGQQVTLSCSPISGHRSVSWYQQTPGQGLQFLFEYFSETQRNKGNFPGRFSGRQFSNSRSEMNVSTLELGDSALYLCASSLEGQALAQFFGPGTRLTVL.